The subject of this entry is one T cell receptor (beta chain). Antigen specificity is unknown. CDR3 length: 14 amino acids. Germline V gene lookup returns CDR1 MNHEY and CDR2 SVGAGI. J gave up 7 bases and V 5 bases, and 10 bases lay outside the gene matches. This sample was taken from a study of T cell responses to AZD1222 COVID-19 vaccine. Overall study: Recipients boosted at about 4 weeks or about 12 weeks are pooled.

Study-wide findings and caveats: With two AZD1222 doses given, Spike-specific TCR breadth and depth both rose. Spike regions recognized by vaccine-associated CD4 TCRs spanned the protein, led by 160-218 and 743-854. Clonal diversity was possibly underestimated, and the donors were mostly white British, with more females.

Profiled with immunoSEQ multiplex PCR; TCRdb holds only in-frame clones, not every one. The sample has around 120,000 clones, about 93% seen once. Material: peripheral blood, obtained on day 0 of AZD1222 vaccination. The chain has TRBV6-5 and TRBJ1-2; 7 bases fit TRBD1. This receptor was taken from an adult in good health. The CDR3 sequence is CASSPQGGAGGYTF. CDR3 DNA: TGTGCCAGCAGTCCGCAGGGGGGGGCGGGTGGCTACACCTTC.